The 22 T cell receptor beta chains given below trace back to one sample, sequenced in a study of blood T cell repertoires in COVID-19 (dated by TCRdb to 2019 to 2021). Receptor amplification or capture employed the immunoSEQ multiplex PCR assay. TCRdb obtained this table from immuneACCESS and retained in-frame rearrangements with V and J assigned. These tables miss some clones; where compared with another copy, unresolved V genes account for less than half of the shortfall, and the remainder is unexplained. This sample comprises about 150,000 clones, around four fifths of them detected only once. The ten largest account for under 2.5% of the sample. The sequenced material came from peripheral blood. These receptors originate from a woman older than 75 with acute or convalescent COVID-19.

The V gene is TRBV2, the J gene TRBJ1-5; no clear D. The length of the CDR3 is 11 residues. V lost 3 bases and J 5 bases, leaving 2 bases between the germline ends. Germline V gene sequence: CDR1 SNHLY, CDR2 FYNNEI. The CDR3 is CASSDDQPQHF. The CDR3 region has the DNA TGTGCCAGCAGTGACGATCAGCCCCAGCATTTT.

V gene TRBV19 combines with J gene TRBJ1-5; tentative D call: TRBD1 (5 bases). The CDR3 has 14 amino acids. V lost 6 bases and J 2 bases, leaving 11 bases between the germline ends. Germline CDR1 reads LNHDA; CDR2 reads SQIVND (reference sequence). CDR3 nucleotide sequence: TGTGCCAGTAGGCTGGGGGGGGGCAATCAGCCCCAGCATTTT. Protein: CASRLGGGNQPQHF.

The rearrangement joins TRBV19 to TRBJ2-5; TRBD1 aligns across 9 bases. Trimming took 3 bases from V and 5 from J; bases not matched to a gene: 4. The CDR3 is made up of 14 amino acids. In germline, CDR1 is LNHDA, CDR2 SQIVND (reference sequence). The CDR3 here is CASSMGTGWETQYF. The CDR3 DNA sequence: TGTGCCAGTAGTATGGGGACAGGGTGGGAGACCCAGTACTTC.

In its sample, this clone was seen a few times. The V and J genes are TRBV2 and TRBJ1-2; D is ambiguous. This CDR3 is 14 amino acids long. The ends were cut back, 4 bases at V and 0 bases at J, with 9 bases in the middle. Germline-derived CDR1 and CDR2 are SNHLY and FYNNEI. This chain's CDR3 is CASSVTHTNYGYTF. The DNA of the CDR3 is TGTGCCAGCAGTGTGACACACACTAACTATGGCTACACCTTC. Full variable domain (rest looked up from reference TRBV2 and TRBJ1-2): EPEVTQTPSHQVTQMGQEVILRCVPISNHLYFYWYRQILGQKVEFLVSFYNNEISEKSEIFDDQFSVERPDGSNFTLKIRSTKLEDSAMYFCASSVTHTNYGYTFGSGTRLTVV.

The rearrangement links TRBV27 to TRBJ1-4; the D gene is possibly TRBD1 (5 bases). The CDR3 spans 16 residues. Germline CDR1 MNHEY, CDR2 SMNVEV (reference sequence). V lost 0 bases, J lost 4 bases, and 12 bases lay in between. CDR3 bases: TGTGCCAGCAGTTTATCGGGGGAGGAGGGTAATGAAAAACTGTTTTTT. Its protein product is CASSLSGEEGNEKLFF.

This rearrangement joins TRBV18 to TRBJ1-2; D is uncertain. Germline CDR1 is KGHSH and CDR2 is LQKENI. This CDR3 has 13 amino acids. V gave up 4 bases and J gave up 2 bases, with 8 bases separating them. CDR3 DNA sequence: TGTGCCAGCTCACTGACGGAGAACTATGGCTACACCTTC. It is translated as CASSLTENYGYTF. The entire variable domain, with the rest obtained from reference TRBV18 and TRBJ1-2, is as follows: NAGVMQNPRHLVRRRGQEARLRCSPMKGHSHVYWYRQLPEEGLKFMVYLQKENIIDESGMPKERFSAEFPKEGPSILRIQQVVRGDSAAYFCASSLTENYGYTFGSGTRLTVV.

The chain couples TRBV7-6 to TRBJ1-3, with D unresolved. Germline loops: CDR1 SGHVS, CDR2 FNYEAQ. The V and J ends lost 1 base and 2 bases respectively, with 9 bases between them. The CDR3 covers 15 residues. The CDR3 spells CASSLGSGTGNTIYF. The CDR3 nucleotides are TGTGCCAGCAGCTTAGGGTCAGGTACTGGAAACACCATATATTTT.

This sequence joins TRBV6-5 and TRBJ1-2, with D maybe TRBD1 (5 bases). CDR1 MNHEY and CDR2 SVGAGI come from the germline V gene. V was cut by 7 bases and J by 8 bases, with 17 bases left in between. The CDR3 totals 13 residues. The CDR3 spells CASTTGGAWGYTF. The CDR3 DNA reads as TGTGCCAGCACCACCGGAGGGGCATGGGGCTACACCTTC.

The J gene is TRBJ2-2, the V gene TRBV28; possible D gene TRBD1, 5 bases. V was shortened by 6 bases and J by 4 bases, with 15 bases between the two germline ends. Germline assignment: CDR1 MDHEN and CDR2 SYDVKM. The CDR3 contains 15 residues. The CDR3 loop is CASRGQVRGTGELFF. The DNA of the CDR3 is TGTGCCAGCAGGGGGCAGGTTAGGGGCACCGGGGAGCTGTTTTTT.

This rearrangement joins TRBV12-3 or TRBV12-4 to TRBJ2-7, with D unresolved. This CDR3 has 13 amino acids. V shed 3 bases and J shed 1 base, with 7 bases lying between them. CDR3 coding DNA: TGTGCCAGCAGTTTGGCCGGGTCCTACGAGCAGTACTTC. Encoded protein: CASSLAGSYEQYF.

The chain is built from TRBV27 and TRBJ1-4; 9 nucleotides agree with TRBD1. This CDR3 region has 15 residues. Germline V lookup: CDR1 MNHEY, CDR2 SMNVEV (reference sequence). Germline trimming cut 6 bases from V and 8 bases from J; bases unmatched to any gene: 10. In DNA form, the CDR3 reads TGTGCCAGCAGACGACAGGGGGGGAGGCTCGAAAAACTGTTTTTT. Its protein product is CASRRQGGRLEKLFF.

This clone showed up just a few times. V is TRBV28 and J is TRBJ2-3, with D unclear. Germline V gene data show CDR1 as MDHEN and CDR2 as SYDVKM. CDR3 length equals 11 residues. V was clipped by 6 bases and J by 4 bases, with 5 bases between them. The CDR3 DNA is TGTGCCAGCAGATCCTCAGATACGCAGTATTTT. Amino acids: CASRSSDTQYF.

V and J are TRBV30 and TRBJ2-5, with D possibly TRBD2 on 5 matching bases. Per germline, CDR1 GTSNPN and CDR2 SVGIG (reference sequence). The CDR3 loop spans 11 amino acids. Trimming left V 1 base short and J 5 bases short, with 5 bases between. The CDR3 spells CAWSGGETQYF. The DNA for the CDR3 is TGTGCCTGGAGTGGAGGGGAGACCCAGTACTTC.

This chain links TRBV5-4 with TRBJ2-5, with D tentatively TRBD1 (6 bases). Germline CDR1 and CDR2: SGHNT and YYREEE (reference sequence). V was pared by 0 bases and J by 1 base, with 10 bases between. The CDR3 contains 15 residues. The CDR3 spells CASSLALRGQETQYF. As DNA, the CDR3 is TGTGCCAGCAGCTTGGCCCTCAGGGGCCAAGAGACCCAGTACTTC.

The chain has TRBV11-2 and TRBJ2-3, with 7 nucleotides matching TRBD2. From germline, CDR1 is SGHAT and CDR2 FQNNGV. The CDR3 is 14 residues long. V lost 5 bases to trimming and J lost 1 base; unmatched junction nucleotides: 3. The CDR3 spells CASSPTSGTDTQYF. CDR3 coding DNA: TGTGCCAGCAGCCCTACTAGCGGCACAGATACGCAGTATTTT.

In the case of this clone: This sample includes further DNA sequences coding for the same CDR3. CDR3 loop: CASSLEGLGYGYTF. CDR3 DNA sequence: TGCGCCAGCAGCTTGGAGGGGCTGGGCTATGGCTACACCTTC. This chain uses TRBV5-1 with TRBJ1-2; D is possibly TRBD1 (5 bases). V lost 0 bases and J 4 bases, leaving 10 bases between the germline ends. Germline CDR1 SGHRS, CDR2 YFSETQ. This CDR3 contains 14 residues.

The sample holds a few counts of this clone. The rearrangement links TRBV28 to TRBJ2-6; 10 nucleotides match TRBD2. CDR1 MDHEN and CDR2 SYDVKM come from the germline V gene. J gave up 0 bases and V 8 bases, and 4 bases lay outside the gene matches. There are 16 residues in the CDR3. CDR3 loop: CASLLAGSSGANVLTF. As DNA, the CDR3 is TGTGCCAGCCTACTAGCGGGGAGCTCTGGGGCCAACGTCCTGACTTTC.

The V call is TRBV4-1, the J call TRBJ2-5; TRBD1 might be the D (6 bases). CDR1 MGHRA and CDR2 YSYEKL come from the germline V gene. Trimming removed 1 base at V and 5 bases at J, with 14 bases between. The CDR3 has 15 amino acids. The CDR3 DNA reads TGCGCCAGCAGCCAAGTTGGGGACATTTGGGAGACCCAGTACTTC. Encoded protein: CASSQVGDIWETQYF.

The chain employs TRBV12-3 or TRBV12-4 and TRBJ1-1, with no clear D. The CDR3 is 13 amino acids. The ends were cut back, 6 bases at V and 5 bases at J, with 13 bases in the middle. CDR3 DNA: TGTGCCAGCAGACTTACTAAGGAGACTGAAGCTTTCTTT. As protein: CASRLTKETEAFF.

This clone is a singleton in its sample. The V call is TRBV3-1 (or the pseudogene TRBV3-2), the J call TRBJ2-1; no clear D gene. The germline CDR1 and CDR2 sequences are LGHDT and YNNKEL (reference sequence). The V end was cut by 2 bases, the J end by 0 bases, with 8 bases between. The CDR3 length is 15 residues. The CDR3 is CASSQMASSYNEQFF. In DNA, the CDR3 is TGTGCCAGCAGCCAAATGGCCAGCTCCTACAATGAGCAGTTCTTC.

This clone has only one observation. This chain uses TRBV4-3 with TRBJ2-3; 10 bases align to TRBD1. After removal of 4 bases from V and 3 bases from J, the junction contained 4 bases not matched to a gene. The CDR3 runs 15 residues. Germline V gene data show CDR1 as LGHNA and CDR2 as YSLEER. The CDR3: CASSREGQGTDTQYF. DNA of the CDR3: TGCGCCAGCAGCCGGGAGGGACAGGGGACAGATACGCAGTATTTT.

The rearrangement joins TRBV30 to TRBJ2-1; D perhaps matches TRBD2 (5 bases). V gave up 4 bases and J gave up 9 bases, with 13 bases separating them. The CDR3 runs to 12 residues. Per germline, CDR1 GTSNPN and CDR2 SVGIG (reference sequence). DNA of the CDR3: TGTGCCTGGACAGCGGAGGTCCCTGAGCAGTTCTTC. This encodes CAWTAEVPEQFF.